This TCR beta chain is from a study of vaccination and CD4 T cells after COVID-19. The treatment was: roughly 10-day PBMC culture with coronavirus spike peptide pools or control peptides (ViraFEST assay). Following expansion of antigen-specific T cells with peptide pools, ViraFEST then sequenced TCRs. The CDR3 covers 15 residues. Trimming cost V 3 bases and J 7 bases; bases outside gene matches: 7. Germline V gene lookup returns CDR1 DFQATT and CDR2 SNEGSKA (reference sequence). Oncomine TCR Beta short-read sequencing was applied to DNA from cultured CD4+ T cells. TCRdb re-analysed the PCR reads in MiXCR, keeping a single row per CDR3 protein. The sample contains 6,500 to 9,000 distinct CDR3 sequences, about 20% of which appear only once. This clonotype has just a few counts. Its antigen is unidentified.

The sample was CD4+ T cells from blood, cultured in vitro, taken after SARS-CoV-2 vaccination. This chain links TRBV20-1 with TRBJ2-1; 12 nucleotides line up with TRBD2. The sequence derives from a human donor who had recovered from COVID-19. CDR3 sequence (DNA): TGCAGTGCTAGGAGACTAGCGGGAGTGAAGAATGAGCAGTTCTTC. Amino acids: CSARRLAGVKNEQFF.